This T cell receptor beta chain is drawn from a study of cytomegalovirus exposure and HLA in healthy donors. Points from the study as a whole: The listing of 150 to 200 TCR beta chains classed them as cytomegalovirus-associated. Rare TCR sequences predominated, though certain public TCRs were found in many donors. Specificity for CMV antigens was confirmed in vitro for a few of the CMV-associated chains.

The donors formed part of the roughly 120-subject validation cohort, distinct from the roughly 660-subject first cohort. CDR1 and CDR2 from the germline V gene are MNHEY and SMNVEV (reference sequence). Deletions cut 3 bases from V and 2 bases from J, with 15 bases between. This CDR3 spans 16 amino acids. Profiled with immunoSEQ multiplex PCR; TCRdb holds only in-frame clones, not every one. The sample includes some 170,000 clones, roughly 86% seen only once; the top ten take 10%. Regarding this clone: No antigen is known for it.

This chain uses TRBV27 with TRBJ2-3, with D possibly matching TRBD1 (6 bases). Sequencing used PBMCs. The source of this sequence is a woman aged 18-30 years in good health and CMV-seropositive. CDR3 loop: CASSFGTRWPTDTQYF. Here the CDR3 DNA reads TGTGCCAGCAGTTTCGGGACAAGGTGGCCCACAGATACGCAGTATTTT.